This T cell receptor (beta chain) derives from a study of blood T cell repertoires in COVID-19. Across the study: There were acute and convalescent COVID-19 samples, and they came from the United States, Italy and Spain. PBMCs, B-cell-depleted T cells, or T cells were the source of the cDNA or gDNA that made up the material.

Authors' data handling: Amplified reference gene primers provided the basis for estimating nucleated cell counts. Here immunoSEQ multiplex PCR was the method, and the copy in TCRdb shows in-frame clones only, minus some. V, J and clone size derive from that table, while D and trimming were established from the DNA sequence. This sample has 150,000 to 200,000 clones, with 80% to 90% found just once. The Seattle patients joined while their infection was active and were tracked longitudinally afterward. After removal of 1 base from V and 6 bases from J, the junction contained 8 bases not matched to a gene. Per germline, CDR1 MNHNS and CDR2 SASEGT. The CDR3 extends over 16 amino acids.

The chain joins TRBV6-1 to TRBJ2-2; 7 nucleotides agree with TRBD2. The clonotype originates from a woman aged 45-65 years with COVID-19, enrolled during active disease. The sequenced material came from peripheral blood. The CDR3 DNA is TGTGCCAGCAGTGAAGACCCACTAGCGTTGGCCGGGGAGCTGTTTTTT. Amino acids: CASSEDPLALAGELFF.